Listed below are T cell receptor beta chains from one sample, sequenced in a study of cytomegalovirus exposure and HLA in healthy donors. The table came from immunoSEQ multiplex PCR; TCRdb's copy has only in-frame clones and leaves some out. The data show just over 150,000 clones, 70% to 85% seen once. Sequencing was done on a sample of PBMCs. The receptor set was obtained from a man in his fifties in good health and CMV-seropositive. CDR3s include the opening cysteine and the closing phenylalanine or tryptophan. The D gene is left open where the match is weak. Rows give clone size only sometimes, using once, few, many, or a class for an expanded clone.

J gene | D gene | V gene | clone size | CDR3 DNA | CDR3 protein
TRBJ2-7 | TRBD2 | TRBV7-3 | - | TGTGCCAGCAGCGGGGGGGAGGAATCCCAAACCTACGAGCAGTACTTC | CASSGGEESQTYEQYF
TRBJ1-4 | - | TRBV6-5 | few | TGTGCCAGCGGTAACAGACCAACTAATGAAAAACTGTTTTTT | CASGNRPTNEKLFF
TRBJ2-7 | - | TRBV28 | - | TGTGCCAGCAGTCCTCAAGACAGGCCCATCTTGGACGAGCAGTACTTC | CASSPQDRPILDEQYF
TRBJ1-2 | - | TRBV7-8 | - | TGTGCCAGCAGCTTAGGGGCGTCGCTGGTGGATGGCTACACCTTC | CASSLGASLVDGYTF
TRBJ1-2 | TRBD1 | TRBV5-6 | - | TGTGCCAGCAGCTTGGAGGCAGGGGGATTCTATGGCTACACCTTC | CASSLEAGGFYGYTF
TRBJ2-6 | TRBD1 | TRBV7-3 | - | TGTGCCAGCAGCTTGGACCCACTGGGGACAGGGAGGATAATATCTGGGGCCAACGTCCTGACTTTC | CASSLDPLGTGRIISGANVLTF
TRBJ2-1 | TRBD2 | TRBV7-8 | many | TGTGCCAGCAGTACGACTAGCGGGAGGTATGGTGAGCAGTTCTTC | CASSTTSGRYGEQFF
TRBJ1-1 | - | TRBV6-5 | few | TGTGCCAGCAGTTACTCGGAGGACACTGAAGCTTTCTTT | CASSYSEDTEAFF
TRBJ1-6 | TRBD1 | TRBV19 | - | TGTGCCAGTAGTACCCAGACAGGGGAAGGTAATTCACCCCTCCACTTT | CASSTQTGEGNSPLHF
TRBJ2-1 | TRBD2 | TRBV6-1 | - | TGTGCCAGCAGTGCGACTAGCGGGAGCCCCAGAGGAAATGAGCAGTTCTTC | CASSATSGSPRGNEQFF
TRBJ2-1 | - | TRBV2 | - | TGTGCCAGCAGAGGACAGACCTCCTACAATGAGCAGTTCTTC | CASRGQTSYNEQFF
TRBJ2-5 | TRBD1 | TRBV2 | - | TGTGCCAGCAGCAGACAGGGGGGAGTCGGGGAGACCCAGTACTTC | CASSRQGGVGETQYF
TRBJ1-2 | - | TRBV7-9 | - | TGTGCCAGCAGCTCAGATTCAGGGAAGGCGGACGGCTACACCTTC | CASSSDSGKADGYTF
TRBJ2-3 | TRBD2 | TRBV7-6 | - | TGTGCCAGCACCTCTAAAGGACTAGCAGTAGATACGCAGTATTTT | CASTSKGLAVDTQYF
TRBJ1-1 | - | TRBV27 | once | TGTGCCAGCAGTCCCTTGGAGGGAGCGGGCACTGAAGCTTTCTTT | CASSPLEGAGTEAFF
TRBJ2-4 | - | TRBV7-8 | - | TGTGCCAGCAGCCCGGGGGACAGAAAAAACATTCAGTACTTC | CASSPGDRKNIQYF